The 25 T cell receptor beta chains below were found in one sample sequenced in a study of cytomegalovirus exposure and HLA in healthy donors. PCR used 60 Vbeta primers and 13 Jbeta primers. Clones were sequenced by immunoSEQ multiplex PCR, and TCRdb holds only the in-frame ones, with some missing. Here the sample spans approximately 150,000 clones, roughly 74% being singletons. The sample comprised PBMCs. The receptors originated from a man aged 18 to 30 in good health and CMV-seropositive.

The chain couples TRBV28 to TRBJ2-7; possible D gene TRBD1, 5 bases. The CDR3 extends over 12 amino acids. V gave up 6 bases and J gave up 2 bases, with 8 bases separating them. The germline V gene has CDR1 MDHEN and CDR2 SYDVKM. DNA of the CDR3: TGTGCCAGCAGCTCGACAGCCTACGAGCAGTACTTC. Translated: CASSSTAYEQYF.

V gene TRBV7-3 combines with J gene TRBJ2-5, with TRBD1 identical over 9 bases. The DNA end is more similar to TRBJ2-7, so the J call may be wrong. The CDR3 has 16 amino acids. CDR1 is SGHTA, CDR2 FQGTGA, per germline. The CDR3 region has the DNA TGTGCCAGCAGCTTCAAGACGCCGGGACAGGGCGGCGAGCAGTACTTC. Translation gives CASSFKTPGQGGEQYF.

The gene calls are TRBV6-5 and TRBJ1-5; 7 bases agree with TRBD1. V dropped 8 bases and J dropped 1; count of bases not matched to a gene: 8. This CDR3 spans 15 amino acids. Per germline, CDR1 MNHEY and CDR2 SVGAGI. The chain's CDR3 is CASRIDRVSNQPQHF. Written as DNA, the CDR3 is TGTGCCAGCCGGATAGACAGGGTAAGCAATCAGCCCCAGCATTTT.

There are a few counts of this clone. The gene calls are TRBV30 and TRBJ1-4; a weak D match, TRBD1 (6 bases). V was cut by 1 base and J by 3 bases, with 9 bases left in between. The CDR3 covers 14 residues. The germline V gene has CDR1 GTSNPN and CDR2 SVGIG (reference sequence). CDR3 sequence: CAWSDGTPNEKLFF. CDR3 sequence (DNA): TGTGCCTGGAGTGATGGGACACCTAATGAAAAACTGTTTTTT.

CDR3 amino acids: CASRQDRSSYEQYF. CDR3 DNA sequence: TGTGCCAGCAGGCAAGACAGGAGCTCCTACGAGCAGTACTTC. The V and J genes are TRBV16 and TRBJ2-7, with TRBD1 as a possible D gene (6 bases). The CDR3 spans 14 residues. Trimming pared 6 bases from V and 0 bases from J, leaving 12 bases between. Germline V CDR1 and CDR2: KGHSY, FQNENV.

The rearrangement uses TRBV2 and TRBJ2-1, with D perhaps TRBD2 (6 bases). V lost 11 bases to trimming and J lost 7 bases, with 24 bases between them. The CDR3 is made up of 15 amino acids. The germline V gene has CDR1 SNHLY and CDR2 FYNNEI. The CDR3 sequence is CAGGRDSRRNNEQFF. For the CDR3, the DNA is TGTGCCGGAGGCCGGGACTCCCGACGAAATAATGAGCAGTTCTTC. The full variable domain, in which reference TRBV2 and TRBJ2-1 provide the parts outside the CDR3, is EPEVTQTPSHQVTQMGQEVILRCVPISNHLYFYWYRQILGQKVEFLVSFYNNEISEKSEIFDDQFSVERPDGSNFTLKIRSTKLEDSAMYFCAGGRDSRRNNEQFFGPGTRLTVL.

This chain joins TRBV4-2 and TRBJ2-3; 10 positions match TRBD2. The junction had 12 bases not matched to a gene; V was cut back by 3 bases and J by 6 bases. Germline V CDR1 and CDR2: LGHNA, YNFKEQ. The CDR3 is 17 amino acids. DNA for the CDR3: TGTGCCAGCAGCCAGGAAAGGACTAGCGGACCGGGGGATACGCAGTATTTT. Translation: CASSQERTSGPGDTQYF.

The V gene is TRBV19, the J gene TRBJ2-7, with D possibly matching TRBD2 (5 bases). Trimming cost V 5 bases and J 9 bases, with 8 bases left between them. Germline V gene data show CDR1 as LNHDA and CDR2 as SQIVND (reference sequence). The CDR3 loop spans 10 amino acids. CDR3 loop: CASSVEGQYF. The CDR3 DNA follows: TGTGCCAGTAGTGTCGAGGGGCAGTACTTC.

The chain has TRBV4-1 and TRBJ2-5, with TRBD2 matching over 7 bases. The J call may be incorrect, as the DNA end agrees better with TRBJ2-7. Germline CDR1 reads MGHRA; CDR2 reads YSYEKL. The CDR3 consists of 15 residues. The CDR3 region is CASSQEAGLSYEQYF. For the CDR3, the DNA is TGCGCCAGCAGCCAAGAAGCGGGACTCTCCTACGAGCAGTACTTC.

This chain joins TRBV19 and TRBJ2-3; 8 positions match TRBD1. The V and J ends lost 8 bases and 5 bases, in that order; junction bases with no gene match: 9. The length of the CDR3 is 14 residues. Germline-derived CDR1 and CDR2 are LNHDA and SQIVND (reference sequence). CDR3 in DNA: TGTGCCAGTGCCGGGACAGGAGTCCGAGATACGCAGTATTTT. This codes for CASAGTGVRDTQYF. The complete variable domain, with remaining parts taken from reference TRBV19 and TRBJ2-3, reads DGGITQSPKYLFRKEGQNVTLSCEQNLNHDAMYWYRQDPGQGLRLIYYSQIVNDFQKGDIAEGYSVSREKKESFPLTVTSAQKNPTAFYLCASAGTGVRDTQYFGPGTRLTVL.

Turning to this clone: Its ends do not fully match the called genes, so a read error is possible. The chain is built from TRBV15 and TRBJ2-7; 11 bases agree with TRBD2. Looked up from germline, CDR1 is LNHNV and CDR2 is YYDKDF (reference sequence). The length of the CDR3 is 14 residues. The CDR3 reads CTTSVSGRGYEQYF. The CDR3 region has the DNA TGTACCACCAGCGTTAGCGGGAGGGGCTACGAGCAGTACTTC.

This clone has just a few counts. The J gene is TRBJ2-1, the V gene TRBV7-6; 10 bases match TRBD2. V trimming: 5 bases; J trimming: 3 bases; junction bases outside the gene matches: 4. This CDR3 contains 15 residues. Germline values: CDR1 SGHVS, CDR2 FNYEAQ. The CDR3 nucleotides read TGTGCCAGCAGCCGAACTAGCGGGGACTACAATGAGCAGTTCTTC. Encoded protein: CASSRTSGDYNEQFF.

This chain connects TRBV5-7 to TRBJ2-6, with D uncertain. TRBV5-7 is an ORF for which the function is uncertain. V lost 1 base and J 2 bases, leaving 19 bases between the germline ends. This CDR3 is built from 19 residues. CDR3: CASSLHTHWLRPGANVLTF. CDR3 nucleotides: TGTGCCAGCAGCTTGCACACACACTGGTTGAGGCCTGGGGCCAACGTCCTGACTTTC.

In this sample, this clone turned up a few times. This sequence joins TRBV7-2 and TRBJ1-5; 8 bases line up with TRBD1. The CDR3 is 16 residues long. J was trimmed by 6 bases and V by 1 base; bases with no gene match: 8. Germline V gene lookup returns CDR1 SGHTA and CDR2 FQGNSA. The CDR3 DNA follows: TGTGCCAGCAGCTTAGAGGCTTTGGGGACAGGTCAGCCCCAGCATTTT. It translates to CASSLEALGTGQPQHF.

This chain connects TRBV7-2 to TRBJ2-1, with TRBD2 matching over 10 bases. Germline-derived CDR1 and CDR2 are SGHTA and FQGNSA. V gave up 2 bases and J gave up 7 bases; unmatched junction bases: 8. The CDR3 totals 16 residues. CDR3 nucleotide sequence: TGTGCCAGCAGCTTATTTGGGACTAGCGTGGAGAATGAGCAGTTCTTC. It yields the protein CASSLFGTSVENEQFF.

This clone has a single count. J is TRBJ2-3 and V is TRBV4-2, with TRBD2 matching 10 bases. V was clipped by 1 base and J by 6 bases; unmatched bases: 10. The length of the CDR3 is 17 residues. Germline-derived CDR1 and CDR2 are LGHNA and YNFKEQ. The DNA for the CDR3 is TGTGCCAGCAGCCAAGGTTCAGTACTAGCGGGGAGGGATACGCAGTATTTT. It yields the protein CASSQGSVLAGRDTQYF.

The V and J genes are TRBV28 and TRBJ1-5; 9 bases are a match to TRBD1. Germline V CDR1 and CDR2: MDHEN, SYDVKM. There are 21 residues in the CDR3. The V segment lost 1 base and the J segment 0 bases; nucleotides outside the gene matches: 16. DNA of the CDR3: TGTGCCAGCAGTTTATTGTCGGGGACAGGGAGGTATGTGGATAGCAATCAGCCCCAGCATTTT. As protein: CASSLLSGTGRYVDSNQPQHF.

The rearrangement joins TRBV30 to TRBJ2-7; 10 bases are shared with TRBD2. J gave up 3 bases and V 2 bases, and 10 bases lay outside the gene matches. From germline, CDR1 is GTSNPN and CDR2 SVGIG (reference sequence). The length of the CDR3 is 16 residues. CDR3 loop: CAWSSQIAGGRYEQYF. CDR3 DNA sequence: TGTGCCTGGAGTTCGCAAATAGCGGGAGGCCGCTACGAGCAGTACTTC.

The rearrangement joins TRBV9 to TRBJ2-7; 9 nucleotides align to TRBD2. After removal of 4 bases from V and 4 bases from J, the junction contained 9 bases not matched to a gene. Germline lookup yields CDR1 SGDLS and CDR2 YYNGEE. The CDR3 loop spans 15 amino acids. CDR3 DNA: TGTGCCAGCAGCCCCGCGGGAGGGCCAGGTTACGAGCAGTACTTC. It yields the protein CASSPAGGPGYEQYF.

This chain connects TRBV25-1 to TRBJ1-4, with 8 bases lining up with TRBD1. The V gene end was trimmed by 4 bases and the J gene end by 3 bases; junction bases not matched to a gene: 7. This CDR3 is 16 amino acids long. Looked up from germline, CDR1 is MGHDK and CDR2 is SYGVNS. The CDR3, as DNA: TGTGCCAGCAGTGTAACCAGGGGGCTTTCTAATGAAAAACTGTTTTTT. Protein: CASSVTRGLSNEKLFF.

In its sample, this clone was seen a few times. This chain connects TRBV27 to TRBJ1-2, with 7 bases lining up with TRBD1. The germline gives CDR1 MNHEY, CDR2 SMNVEV (reference sequence). CDR3 length: 13 amino acids. V shed 8 bases and J 5 bases; nucleotides not matched to a gene: 8. The CDR3 DNA sequence: TGTGCCAGCCGCTCGACAGGGCCGTATGGCTACACCTTC. Protein: CASRSTGPYGYTF.

The chain carries TRBV6-6 and TRBJ2-3; D not resolved. The CDR3 consists of 14 residues. From germline, CDR1 is MNHNY and CDR2 SVGAGI (reference sequence). The germline V and J ends were trimmed by 5 bases and 2 bases, with 11 bases remaining between them. CDR3 in DNA: TGTGCCAGCAGTCTCGTCTCCCTCACAGATACGCAGTATTTT. Amino acids: CASSLVSLTDTQYF.

V is TRBV2 and J is TRBJ2-7; 14 nucleotides align to TRBD2. The CDR3 extends over 13 amino acids. The trim removed 11 bases at V and 7 bases at J, leaving 7 bases unmatched. The germline V gene encodes CDR1 SNHLY and CDR2 FYNNEI. CDR3 in amino acids: CAGGTSGSGEQYF. The DNA of the CDR3 is TGTGCCGGGGGGACTAGCGGGAGCGGAGAGCAGTACTTC.

The CDR3 bases are TGTGCCAGCACCCCCCTTAGTGGTAGCGGGAGGGATGAGCAGTTCTTC. As protein: CASTPLSGSGRDEQFF. This chain connects TRBV27 to TRBJ2-1, with 11 bases aligning to TRBD2. The CDR3 has 16 amino acids. The V gene end was trimmed by 7 bases and the J gene end by 8 bases; junction bases not matched to a gene: 13. Per germline, CDR1 MNHEY and CDR2 SMNVEV (reference sequence).

This clone was detected once. The V gene is TRBV10-3, the J gene TRBJ2-3, with 9 bases that match TRBD1. The germline gives CDR1 ENHRY, CDR2 SYGVKD. V shed 1 base and J 2 bases; nucleotides not matched to a gene: 4. The CDR3 is 16 residues long. Written as DNA, the CDR3 is TGTGCCATCAGTGAGTTGGACAGGGGATCCACAGATACGCAGTATTTT. As protein: CAISELDRGSTDTQYF.